This TCR beta chain is drawn from a study of blood T cell repertoires in COVID-19. Data came from immunoSEQ multiplex PCR; TCRdb stores just in-frame clones and leaves some out. The sample lists some 160,000 clones; under 80% were seen once. Germline V gene sequence: CDR1 MDHEN, CDR2 SYDVKM. V lost 5 bases and J lost 8; bases outside the gene matches: 9. This CDR3 contains 15 residues. The V call is TRBV28, the J call TRBJ1-2; 12 bases match TRBD1. Sequences were obtained from peripheral blood. The sequence was collected from a man between 60 and 75 years old with acute or convalescent COVID-19. The CDR3: CASSLGTGGIWGYTF. The CDR3 coding sequence is TGTGCCAGCAGTCTCGGGACAGGGGGCATATGGGGCTACACCTTC.